One sample yielded the 9 T cell receptor beta chains listed below, sequenced in a study of blood T cell repertoires in COVID-19. Profiling relied on immunoSEQ multiplex PCR, and the TCRdb table lists in-frame clones only, not all of them. The sample has 200,000 or so clones; about nine tenths are singletons. Sequenced material: PBMCs or T cells enriched from blood (not recorded which). These receptor sequences come from a woman under 40 who had recovered from COVID-19.

This clone has just one count. The junction and the germline gene differ at one end; a read error may be behind it. This chain joins TRBV29-1 and TRBJ1-1; 7 nucleotides line up with TRBD1. The CDR3 totals 13 residues. Per germline, CDR1 SQVTM and CDR2 ANQGSEA. CDR3 in DNA: TGCAGCTTTGAAAGGACAGGAGGCACTGAAGCTTTCTTT. Its translation: CSFERTGGTEAFF.

The V call is TRBV6-4, the J call TRBJ2-2; D remains ambiguous. Trimming stripped 1 base from V and 5 bases from J, with 5 bases between. This CDR3 has 13 amino acids. CDR1 MRHNA and CDR2 SNTAGT come from the germline V gene. CDR3 sequence: CASSDWRTGELFF. For the CDR3, the DNA is TGTGCCAGCAGTGACTGGCGGACCGGGGAGCTGTTTTTT.

CDR3 in amino acids: CAIKGEGRPNSPLHF. Written as DNA, the CDR3 is TGTGCCATCAAGGGGGAAGGTCGTCCGAATTCACCCCTCCACTTT. V is TRBV10-3 and J is TRBJ1-6; weak D call: TRBD1 (6 bases). The V and J ends lost 7 bases and 7 bases respectively, with 17 bases between them. Germline V gene sequence: CDR1 ENHRY, CDR2 SYGVKD. This CDR3 region has 15 residues.

The chain links TRBV5-4 to TRBJ1-2, with 7 bases matching TRBD1. From germline, CDR1 is SGHNT and CDR2 YYREEE (reference sequence). V shed 2 bases, J shed 7 bases, and the junction held 5 bases outside the gene matches. The CDR3 runs 13 residues. In DNA, the CDR3 is TGTGCCAGCAGCTTTCCAGGGGGTAGTGGCTACACCTTC. As protein: CASSFPGGSGYTF.

The V gene is TRBV3-1 (or the pseudogene TRBV3-2), the J gene TRBJ1-1, with 8 positions matching TRBD1. Germline-derived CDR1 and CDR2 are LGHDT and YNNKEL (reference sequence). The CDR3 has 13 residues. The J segment lost 2 bases and the V segment lost 5 bases, leaving 1 base of the junction unmatched. CDR3 amino acids: CASSSGGNTEAFF. CDR3 nucleotides: TGTGCCAGCAGCTCAGGGGGCAACACTGAAGCTTTCTTT.

This clone was detected only once. The genes are TRBV7-8 and TRBJ1-1; D is uncertain. V lost 4 bases to trimming and J lost 5 bases, with 11 bases between them. The CDR3 runs 13 residues. Germline V gives CDR1 SGHVS, CDR2 FQNEAQ. CDR3 loop: CASSYRRETEAFF. The CDR3 DNA reads as TGTGCCAGCAGCTATAGACGGGAGACTGAAGCTTTCTTT.

The chain has TRBV5-4 and TRBJ2-1; TRBD2 matches 11 bases. Germline V gene data show CDR1 as SGHNT and CDR2 as YYREEE (reference sequence). Trimming removed 1 base from V and 10 bases from J; junction bases left unmatched: 7. The CDR3 loop spans 15 amino acids. The CDR3 loop reads CASSLNLPSGGEQFF. The CDR3 region has the DNA TGTGCCAGCAGCTTGAATCTCCCTAGCGGGGGGGAGCAGTTCTTC.

Concerning this clone itself: One junction end does not reproduce the germline sequence, and a read error may be involved. The V call is TRBV6-5, the J call TRBJ2-5; TRBD2 might be the D (5 bases). Germline V gives CDR1 MNHEY, CDR2 SVGAGI. The CDR3 spans 11 residues. As DNA, the CDR3 is TGTGCCAGCAGTTACTCGGCTAGCTTGGACTTC. As protein: CASSYSASLDF.

The chain uses TRBV7-9 and TRBJ1-1, with D perhaps matching TRBD1 (6 bases). Germline CDR1 is SEHNR and CDR2 is FQNEAQ (reference sequence). Trimming cost V 4 bases and J 0 bases, with 12 bases left between them. The length of the CDR3 is 15 residues. The DNA for the CDR3 is TGTGCCAGCAGCTCCTACAGGGCGGTGAACACTGAAGCTTTCTTT. It encodes CASSSYRAVNTEAFF.